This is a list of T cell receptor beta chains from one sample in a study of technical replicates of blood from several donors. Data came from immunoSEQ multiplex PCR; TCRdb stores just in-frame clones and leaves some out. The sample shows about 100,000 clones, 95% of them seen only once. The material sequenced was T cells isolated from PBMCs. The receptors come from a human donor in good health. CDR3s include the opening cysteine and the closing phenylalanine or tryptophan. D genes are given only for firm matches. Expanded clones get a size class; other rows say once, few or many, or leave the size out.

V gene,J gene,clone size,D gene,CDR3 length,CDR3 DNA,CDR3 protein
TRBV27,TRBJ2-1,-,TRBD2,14,TGTGCCAGCAGTTCTAGCGGGCCCTACAATGAGCAGTTCTTC,CASSSSGPYNEQFF
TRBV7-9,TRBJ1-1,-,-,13,TGTGCCAGCGGTTTTGGGCGGGACACTGAAGCTTTCTTT,CASGFGRDTEAFF
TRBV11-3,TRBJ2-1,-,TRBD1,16,TGTGCCAGCAGCTTAAAGGGACAGGGGCTGTACAATGAGCAGTTCTTC,CASSLKGQGLYNEQFF
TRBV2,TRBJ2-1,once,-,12,TGTGCCCTCTTTACAGCATACAATGAGCAGTTCTTC,CALFTAYNEQFF
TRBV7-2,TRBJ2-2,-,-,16,TGTGCCAGCAGCCCTAATCCGAGGTGGAACACCGGGGAGCTGTTTTTT,CASSPNPRWNTGELFF
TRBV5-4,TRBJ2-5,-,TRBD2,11,TGTGCCAGCAGTGGTAGCGGGTCCCAGTACTTC,CASSGSGSQYF
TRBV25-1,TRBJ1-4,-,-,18,TGTGCCAGCAGTACCTCCCGGGACACCGGCCGGGGAGTAGTAAAACTGTTTTTT,CASSTSRDTGRGVVKLFF
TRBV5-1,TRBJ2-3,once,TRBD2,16,TGCGCCAGCAGCTTGGGACTAGCGGGCGTCACAGATACGCAGTATTTT,CASSLGLAGVTDTQYF
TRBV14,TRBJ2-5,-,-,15,TGTGCCAGCAGCCAAGAACTCGACAGGCAAGAGACCCAGTACTTC,CASSQELDRQETQYF
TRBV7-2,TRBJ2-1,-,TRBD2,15,TGTGCCAGCAGCCGAACTAGCGGACCCTACAATGAGCAGTTCTTC,CASSRTSGPYNEQFF
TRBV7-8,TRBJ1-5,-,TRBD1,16,TGTGCCAGCAGCCCACGAAGGGACAGGACGAATCAGCCCCAGCATTTT,CASSPRRDRTNQPQHF
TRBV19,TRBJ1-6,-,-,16,TGTGCCAGTAGAACCATGGTTGGGGACTGGGGTTCACCCCTCCACTTT,CASRTMVGDWGSPLHF
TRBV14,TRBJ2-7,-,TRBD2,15,TGTGCCAGCAGCCAAGGACTAGCGGGGGCCTACGAGCAGTACTTC,CASSQGLAGAYEQYF
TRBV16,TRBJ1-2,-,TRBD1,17,TGTGCCAGCAGCCAATCCAATAAGAGTAGACAGGGAGATGGCTACACCTTC,CASSQSNKSRQGDGYTF
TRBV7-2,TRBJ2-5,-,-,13,TGTGCCAGCAGCCAAAGACAGCAAGAGACCCAGTACTTC,CASSQRQQETQYF
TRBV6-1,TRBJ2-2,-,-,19,TGTGCCAGCAGCGAAAGGTGGCTCGTCGGACGACGGGGCACCGGGGAGCTGTTTTTT,CASSERWLVGRRGTGELFF
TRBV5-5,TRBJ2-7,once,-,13,TGTGCCAGCACGATAAGAGGCTCCTACGAGCAGTACTTC,CASTIRGSYEQYF
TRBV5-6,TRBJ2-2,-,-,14,TGTGCCAGCAGCCCAGTGCGGGGAGCGGGGGAGCTGTTTTTT,CASSPVRGAGELFF
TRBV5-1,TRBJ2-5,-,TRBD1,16,TGCGCCAGCAGTTGGACTGGGGGACAGGGGGCCGAGACCCAGTACTTC,CASSWTGGQGAETQYF
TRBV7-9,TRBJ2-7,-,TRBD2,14,TGTGCCAGCAGCACAGAGCGGGAGTCGGGCGAGCAGTACTTC,CASSTERESGEQYF
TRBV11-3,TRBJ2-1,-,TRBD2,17,TGTGCCAGCAGCCTACGGGGAGGGAATAGCGTCTACAATGAGCAGTTCTTC,CASSLRGGNSVYNEQFF
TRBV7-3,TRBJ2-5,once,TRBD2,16,TGTGCCAGCGTAAAGGGACTAGCGGGGGGCGGTGAGACCCAGTACTTC,CASVKGLAGGGETQYF
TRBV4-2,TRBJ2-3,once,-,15,TGTGCCAGCAGCCAAGATTACTCTAGTTCAGATACGCAGTATTTT,CASSQDYSSSDTQYF
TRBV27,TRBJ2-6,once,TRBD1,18,TGTGCCAGCATGACCCCGGGACAGGGCTACTCTGGGGCCAACGTCCTGACTTTC,CASMTPGQGYSGANVLTF
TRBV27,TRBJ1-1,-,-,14,TGTGCCAGCGCCGTGGGGAGCATGAACACTGAAGCTTTCTTT,CASAVGSMNTEAFF
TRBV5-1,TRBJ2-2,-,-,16,TGCGCCAGCAGCTTTCGAGGAAATCCGAACACCGGGGAGCTGTTTTTT,CASSFRGNPNTGELFF
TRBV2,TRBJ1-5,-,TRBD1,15,TGTGCCAGCAGTGAAGCCACAGGGGGCTATCAGCCCCAGCATTTT,CASSEATGGYQPQHF
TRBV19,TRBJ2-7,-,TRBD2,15,TGTGCCAGTACCCCACGCCTAGCGGAGACCTACGAGCAGTACTTC,CASTPRLAETYEQYF
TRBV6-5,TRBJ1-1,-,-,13,TGTGCCAGCAGTTACTCTGTCACGGCTGAAGCTTTCTTT,CASSYSVTAEAFF
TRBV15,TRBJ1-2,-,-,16,TGTGCCACCAGCAGAGAGCTCGGGGGAGCAGGCGATGGCTACACCTTC,CATSRELGGAGDGYTF
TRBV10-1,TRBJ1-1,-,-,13,TGCGCCAGCAGCTCCACTCAGGGGACTGAAGCTTTCTTT,CASSSTQGTEAFF
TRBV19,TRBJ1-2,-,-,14,TGTGCCAGTAGTAAGACAGGACCGAACTATGGCTACACCTTC,CASSKTGPNYGYTF
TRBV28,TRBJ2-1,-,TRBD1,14,TGTGCCAGCAGGACCGGGACAGGGATCGATGAGCAGTTCTTC,CASRTGTGIDEQFF
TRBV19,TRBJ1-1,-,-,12,TGTGCCAGTAGTTATAATGGCGGTGAAGCTTTCTTT,CASSYNGGEAFF
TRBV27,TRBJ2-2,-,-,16,TGTGCCAGCAGACGGCTACAGGGAGCGAACACCGGGGAGCTGTTTTTT,CASRRLQGANTGELFF
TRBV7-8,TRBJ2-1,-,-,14,TGTGCCAGCAGCCGACGGGATGAGGGCAATGAGCAGTTCTTC,CASSRRDEGNEQFF
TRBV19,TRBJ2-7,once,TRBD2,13,TGTGCCAGTAGTGGGACTAGTGGCTACGAGCAGTACTTC,CASSGTSGYEQYF
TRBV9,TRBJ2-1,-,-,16,TGTGCCAGCAGCGTAGAGTCCGTGGCAGGGGTGATTGAGCAGTTCTTC,CASSVESVAGVIEQFF
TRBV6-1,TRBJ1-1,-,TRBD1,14,TGTGCCAGCAGCCAAACAGGGGGGAGCACTGAAGCTTTCTTT,CASSQTGGSTEAFF
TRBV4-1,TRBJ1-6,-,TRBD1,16,TGCGCCAGCAGCCAAGAAGGGTTGAGACAGGGATCACCCCTCCACTTT,CASSQEGLRQGSPLHF
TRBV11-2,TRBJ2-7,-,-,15,TGTGCCAGCAGGGCTGTGGGAGGCCGAACCTACGAGCAGTACTTC,CASRAVGGRTYEQYF
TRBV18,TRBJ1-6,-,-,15,TGTGCCAGCTCACCGCTACAGGGAACCAATTCACCCCTCCACTTT,CASSPLQGTNSPLHF
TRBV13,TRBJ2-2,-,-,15,TGTGCCAGCAGCTTAGGACAGGGGAACACCGGGGAGCTGTTTTTT,CASSLGQGNTGELFF
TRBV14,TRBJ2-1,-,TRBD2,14,TGTGCCAGCAGTTATCGCGGGAGCGTCAATGAGCAGTTCTTC,CASSYRGSVNEQFF